The TCR beta chain described here comes from a study of early T cells in non-severe SARS-CoV-2 infection. Each cDNA molecule carried a unique molecular identifier. Using its own MiXCR run on the 5' RACE reads, TCRdb lists one record per CDR3 protein. The table lists about 77,000 distinct CDR3 sequences, around 17% of them singletons. With V trimmed by 4 bases and J by 5 bases, 3 bases remained unmatched. The CDR3 length is 15 residues. Germline CDR1 reads SGHNT; CDR2 reads YENEEA. V is TRBV11-3 and J is TRBJ2-2, with 11 bases fitting TRBD1. The sequenced sample was whole blood. The sequence was collected from an adult who was a healthcare worker with PCR-confirmed SARS-CoV-2 infection or an uninfected control (not recorded which). In DNA, the CDR3 is TGTGCCAGCAGCTCGGGACAGGGGGGTACCGGGGAGCTGTTTTTT. Encoded protein: CASSSGQGGTGELFF. The complete variable domain, with remaining parts taken from reference TRBV11-3 and TRBJ2-2, reads EAGVVQSPRYKIIEKKQPVAFWCNPISGHNTLYWYLQNLGQGPELLIRYENEEAVDDSQLPKDRFSAERLKGVDSTLKIQPAELGDSAVYLCASSSGQGGTGELFFGEGSRLTVL.